Here is one TCR beta chain with its context. The antigen remains unidentified. The CDR3 runs to 23 residues. Looked up from germline, CDR1 is SNHLY and CDR2 is FYNNEI. With V trimmed by 7 bases and J by 7 bases, 36 bases remained unmatched. The data are from a study of vaccination and CD4 T cells after COVID-19. At the level of the study: Stimuli were overlapping spike peptide pools of SARS-CoV-2 and three common cold coronaviruses (HCoV-NL63, HCoV-OC43, HCoV-229E).

Treatment noted: roughly 10-day PBMC culture with coronavirus spike peptide pools or control peptides (ViraFEST assay). Via ViraFEST, peptide pools expanded antigen-specific T cells before TCR sequencing. Half-medium replacement with fresh IL-2 medium took place on days 3 and 7. Study-level points and caveats: The median SARS-CoV-2-reactive clonotype number increased from about 20 to 38, without statistical significance.

Cultured CD4+ T cell DNA underwent sequencing with the Oncomine TCR Beta short-read assay. TCRdb independently ran MiXCR on the PCR reads; one entry per CDR3 protein. This sample has 8,000 to 10,000 distinct CDR3 sequences; 30% to 45% occur once, and the top ten carry more than 15%. V usage is TRBV2 and J usage is TRBJ2-1; 8 bases fit TRBD2. Sequences were obtained from CD4+ T cells from blood, cultured in vitro. This clonotype originated in a human donor who had recovered from COVID-19. CDR3 protein: CASTLEGGLGQLFYSSSGNEQFF. As DNA, the CDR3 is TGTGCCAGCACCCTAGAAGGGGGACTAGGACAACTATTTTACAGTTCGTCGGGGAATGAGCAGTTCTTC.